This entry lists 15 T cell receptor beta chains sequenced from one sample in a study of blood T cells in healthy people across ages. Using a J-beta primer mix together with a sample-barcoded 5' primer, a second PCR was run for roughly 6 to 12 cycles. Each CDR3 protein gets one entry after TCRdb re-called the 5' RACE reads with MiXCR. The sample has more than 900,000 distinct CDR3 sequences; approximately 25% are singletons. The data were also submitted as part of a second study, on T cells of mothers and their children.

Sequenced material: blood. Source of these receptors: a girl aged 2-10 years in good health.

The chain links TRBV12-3 or TRBV12-4 to TRBJ1-6, with D maybe TRBD1 (5 bases). The CDR3 sequence is 14 residues long. V dropped 6 bases and J dropped 7 bases, with 13 bases sitting between them. This chain's CDR3 is CASSNGQRNSPLHF. In DNA form, the CDR3 reads TGTGCCAGCAGCAATGGACAACGAAATTCACCCCTCCACTTT.

The V and J genes are TRBV12-3 or TRBV12-4 and TRBJ2-2, with 7 bases matching TRBD1. The junction had 6 bases not matched to a gene; V was cut back by 4 bases and J by 7 bases. The CDR3 is 14 residues long. The chain's CDR3 is CASSWQGVDGELFF. The DNA of the CDR3 is TGTGCCAGCAGTTGGCAGGGGGTAGACGGGGAGCTGTTTTTT.

V and J are TRBV2 and TRBJ2-7; D may match TRBD1 or TRBD2 (6 bases each). The CDR3 loop spans 15 amino acids. Germline values: CDR1 SNHLY, CDR2 FYNNEI. The V gene lost 0 bases and the J gene lost 3 bases, with 12 bases spanning the gap. CDR3 sequence: CASSEAEGGNYEQYF. CDR3 nucleotide sequence: TGTGCCAGCAGTGAAGCCGAGGGGGGTAACTACGAGCAGTACTTC.

The sample holds a few counts of this clonotype. The chain carries TRBV28 and TRBJ2-7; D uncertain. The CDR3 has 15 residues. Germline CDR1 MDHEN, CDR2 SYDVKM. V was clipped by 7 bases and J by 2 bases, with 18 bases between them. The CDR3 nucleotides are TGTGCCAGCACCGGAATTTTTAGCAATCCCTACGAGCAGTACTTC. It translates to CASTGIFSNPYEQYF.

This clonotype was counted between two and nine times. The V gene is TRBV20-1, the J gene TRBJ2-1; D tentatively fits TRBD1 or TRBD2 (5 bases each). The CDR3 loop spans 13 amino acids. The germline gives CDR1 DFQATT, CDR2 SNEGSKA (reference sequence). Trimming cost V 6 bases and J 6 bases, with 15 bases left between them. For the CDR3, the DNA is TGCAGTGCCTGGGACGGAGCGTGCAATGAGCAGTTCTTC. This codes for CSAWDGACNEQFF.

This chain joins TRBV6-5 and TRBJ1-1; D remains ambiguous. With 5 bases removed from V and 2 bases from J, the gap between germline ends came to 9 bases. CDR1 and CDR2 (germline): MNHEY, SVGAGI. There are 13 residues in the CDR3. This chain's CDR3 is CASSTRPNTEAFF. DNA for the CDR3: TGTGCCAGCAGTACTCGGCCCAACACTGAAGCTTTCTTT.

V gene TRBV4-3 combines with J gene TRBJ2-1; 9 bases agree with TRBD1. The DNA end favors TRBJ2-5, so the J call may be wrong. CDR1 and CDR2 (germline): LGHNA, YSLEER. The CDR3 has 15 amino acids. In nucleotides, the CDR3 is TGCGCCAGCAGCATCGGGACAGGGCCAAGAGAGACCCAGTACTTC. This translates into CASSIGTGPRETQYF.

The chain has TRBV18 and TRBJ2-3; D gene ambiguous. CDR1 and CDR2 (germline): KGHSH, LQKENI. CDR3 length: 14 residues. V lost 1 base and J lost 2, with 7 bases in between. Here the CDR3 reads CASSPQPFTDTQYF. The CDR3, as DNA: TGTGCCAGCTCACCACAGCCCTTCACAGATACGCAGTATTTT. The whole variable domain, remainder taken from reference TRBV18 and TRBJ2-3, is NAGVMQNPRHLVRRRGQEARLRCSPMKGHSHVYWYRQLPEEGLKFMVYLQKENIIDESGMPKERFSAEFPKEGPSILRIQQVVRGDSAAYFCASSPQPFTDTQYFGPGTRLTVL.

The V and J genes are TRBV29-1 and TRBJ1-2, with D maybe TRBD1 (5 bases). The CDR3 contains 13 residues. With 3 bases removed from V and 6 bases from J, the gap between germline ends came to 14 bases. Looked up from germline, CDR1 is SQVTM and CDR2 is ANQGSEA. CDR3 residues: CSVEIRGTDGYTF. Here the CDR3 DNA reads TGCAGCGTTGAGATTAGAGGGACGGATGGCTACACCTTC.

The table lists this clonotype with a few counts. The rearrangement joins TRBV6-1 to TRBJ1-2; D gene ambiguous. The CDR3 has 15 residues. Germline CDR1 and CDR2: MNHNS and SASEGT. Trimming took off 3 bases at V and 4 bases at J, with 15 bases between the two ends. The CDR3 loop is CASSELGSGFYGYTF. The CDR3 region has the DNA TGTGCCAGCAGTGAGCTAGGGAGTGGATTCTATGGCTACACCTTC.

This chain links TRBV6-5 with TRBJ2-7; unclear D gene. Germline CDR1 reads MNHEY; CDR2 reads SVGAGI. Between the trimmed V and J ends, which lost 6 bases and 3 bases, there was a span of 12 bases. The CDR3 has 13 amino acids. The CDR3 sequence: CASRKGQVYEQYF. CDR3 sequence (DNA): TGTGCCAGCAGGAAAGGGCAGGTCTACGAGCAGTACTTC.

This chain connects TRBV7-6 to TRBJ2-6; 10 bases fit TRBD2. Germline assignment: CDR1 SGHVS and CDR2 FNYEAQ. The CDR3 is 18 amino acids. The V segment lost 0 bases and the J segment 4 bases; nucleotides outside the gene matches: 6. CDR3 sequence (DNA): TGTGCCAGCAGCTTAGCAGCGGGGGGGCCCAGAGGGGCCAACGTCCTGACTTTC. Protein product: CASSLAAGGPRGANVLTF.

The gene calls are TRBV6-2 or TRBV6-3 and TRBJ2-3; D is unclear. Per the germline V gene, CDR1 is MNHEY and CDR2 is SVGEGT. CDR3 size: 15 residues. V was shortened by 6 bases and J by 5 bases, with 18 bases between the two germline ends. In nucleotides, the CDR3 is TGTGCCAGCAGCTCAATCCGACCAGCAGTAGATACGCAGTATTTT. It encodes CASSSIRPAVDTQYF.

V is TRBV29-1 and J is TRBJ2-1, with 7 nucleotides matching TRBD2. The J call is uncertain, as TRBJ2-7 better fits the DNA end. CDR1 and CDR2 from the germline V gene are SQVTM and ANQGSEA. The CDR3 contains 12 residues. The CDR3 bases are TGCAGCGGGGGAGGGATTACAGGCGAGCAGTACTTC. This gives the protein CSGGGITGEQYF.

This clonotype has at least ten counts. The J gene is TRBJ2-1, the V gene TRBV19, with D possibly TRBD2 on 5 matching bases. Trimming removed 4 bases at V and 5 bases at J, with 18 bases between. This CDR3 region has 16 residues. Per the germline V gene, CDR1 is LNHDA and CDR2 is SQIVND (reference sequence). In DNA form, the CDR3 reads TGTGCCAGTAGTAGTCTAAAGCTGGAGCGGAACAATGAGCAGTTCTTC. This codes for CASSSLKLERNNEQFF.